What follows are 7 T cell receptor beta chains derived from one specimen sequenced in a study of blood T cell repertoires in COVID-19. Profiling relied on immunoSEQ multiplex PCR, and the TCRdb table lists in-frame clones only, not all of them. In the table there are approximately 200,000 clones, 86% of which are singletons. Material for sequencing was peripheral blood. Receptor source: a woman aged 25 to 39 with active or convalescent COVID-19.

The chain combines TRBV21-1 with TRBJ1-4; the D call of TRBD1 is as the table states it, not checked on the DNA. TRBV21-1 is reported as a pseudogene. The CDR3 loop spans 18 amino acids. The CDR3 nucleotides read TGTGCCAGCAGCTATCCAGGGGAACAGGGGGTAACTAATGAAAAACTGTTTTTT. Residues: CASSYPGEQGVTNEKLFF.

The chain links TRBV7-9 to TRBJ2-1, with 9 bases that match TRBD2. The V segment lost 3 bases and the J segment 0 bases; nucleotides outside the gene matches: 3. CDR3 length: 16 residues. Germline-derived CDR1 and CDR2 are SEHNR and FQNEAQ (reference sequence). The CDR3 here is CASSLFSGGSYNEQFF. CDR3 coding DNA: TGTGCCAGCAGCTTGTTTAGCGGGGGCTCCTACAATGAGCAGTTCTTC.

The DNA of the CDR3 is TGCGCCAGCAGCTTGGTGGGTAGCGGCGATTACAATGAGCAGTTCTTC. Its protein is CASSLVGSGDYNEQFF. The chain carries TRBV5-1 and TRBJ2-1, with D tentatively TRBD2 (6 bases). V was clipped by 0 bases and J by 4 bases, with 14 bases between them. The CDR3 is made up of 16 amino acids. In germline, CDR1 is SGHRS, CDR2 YFSETQ. Full variable domain (missing parts from reference TRBV5-1 and TRBJ2-1): KAGVTQTPRYLIKTRGQQVTLSCSPISGHRSVSWYQQTPGQGLQFLFEYFSETQRNKGNFPGRFSGRQFSNSRSEMNVSTLELGDSALYLCASSLVGSGDYNEQFFGPGTRLTVL.

The chain recombines TRBV5-8 with TRBJ1-1; 10 bases agree with TRBD1. CDR1 is SGHTS, CDR2 YDEGEE, per germline. This CDR3 is 16 amino acids long. The ends lost 5 bases at V and 1 base at J; junction bases unmatched: 8. The CDR3 region is CASRHGTGAWNTEAFF. DNA of the CDR3: TGTGCCAGCAGACACGGGACAGGGGCATGGAACACTGAAGCTTTCTTT.

The chain couples TRBV18 to TRBJ2-1; 11 bases map to TRBD2. CDR1 and CDR2 (germline): KGHSH, LQKENI. The CDR3 sequence is 16 residues long. V shed 3 bases and J 8 bases; nucleotides not matched to a gene: 9. The CDR3 loop reads CASSPFLAGGNDEQFF. The DNA for the CDR3 is TGTGCCAGCTCACCGTTCCTAGCGGGAGGTAATGATGAGCAGTTCTTC. Using reference TRBV18 and TRBJ2-1 for the parts outside the CDR3, the full variable domain is NAGVMQNPRHLVRRRGQEARLRCSPMKGHSHVYWYRQLPEEGLKFMVYLQKENIIDESGMPKERFSAEFPKEGPSILRIQQVVRGDSAAYFCASSPFLAGGNDEQFFGPGTRLTVL.

The V gene is TRBV28, the J gene TRBJ2-5; D ambiguous. The CDR3 contains 18 residues. Trimming stripped 3 bases from V and 0 bases from J, with 20 bases between. The germline CDR1 and CDR2 sequences are MDHEN and SYDVKM. The CDR3 reads CASSFSYPKAVDQETQYF. The CDR3 coding sequence is TGTGCCAGCAGTTTCTCGTACCCAAAGGCGGTGGACCAAGAGACCCAGTACTTC.

This rearrangement joins TRBV5-1 to TRBJ1-6, with a tentative D call TRBD1 (6 bases). This CDR3 spans 15 amino acids. Deletions cut 1 base from V and 7 bases from J, with 12 bases between. CDR1 is SGHRS and CDR2 is YFSETQ in the germline V gene. The CDR3: CASSLNRVLNSPLHF. The CDR3, as DNA: TGCGCCAGCAGCTTGAACAGGGTGTTAAATTCACCCCTCCACTTT.